The T cell receptor (beta chain) described here comes from a study of blood T cells in healthy people across ages. Then a second PCR, running roughly 7 to 12 cycles, was carried out with a sample-barcoded 5' primer and a J-beta primer mix. MiXCR was run by TCRdb on the 5' RACE reads, yielding one entry per CDR3 protein. This table holds 1.5 million to 2 million distinct CDR3 sequences, about 50% found once. The CDR3 contains 12 residues. This TCR derives from a woman in her thirties or forties in good health. This chain connects TRBV21-1 to TRBJ1-2. TRBV21-1 is classified as a pseudogene. Sequencing used blood. Written as DNA, the CDR3 is TGTGCCAGCAGCAAAAAGGAGGATGGCTACACCTTC. It translates to CASSKKEDGYTF.